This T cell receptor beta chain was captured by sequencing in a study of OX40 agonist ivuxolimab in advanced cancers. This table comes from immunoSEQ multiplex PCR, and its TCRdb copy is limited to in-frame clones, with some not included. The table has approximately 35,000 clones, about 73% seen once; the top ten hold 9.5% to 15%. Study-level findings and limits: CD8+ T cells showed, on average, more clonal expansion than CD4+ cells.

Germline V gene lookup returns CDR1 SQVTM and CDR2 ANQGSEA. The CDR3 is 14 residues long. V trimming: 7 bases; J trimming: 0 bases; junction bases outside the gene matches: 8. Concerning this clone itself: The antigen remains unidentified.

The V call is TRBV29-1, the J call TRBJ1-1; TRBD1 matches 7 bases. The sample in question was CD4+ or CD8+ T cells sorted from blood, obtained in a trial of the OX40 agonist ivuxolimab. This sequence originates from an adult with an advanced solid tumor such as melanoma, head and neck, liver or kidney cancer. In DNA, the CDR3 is TGCAGCGGGAAAGACAGGGCCGTGAACACTGAAGCTTTCTTT. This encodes CSGKDRAVNTEAFF.